The entry below gives a single T cell receptor beta chain sequence along with its context. The sample belongs to a study of blood T cell repertoires in COVID-19. Method: immunoSEQ multiplex PCR; TCRdb's copy keeps in-frame clones and lacks some. This table holds around 250,000 clones, approximately 85% found once. Trimming took 7 bases from V and 2 from J, leaving 11 bases between them. Looked up from germline, CDR1 is SQVTM and CDR2 is ANQGSEA. The CDR3 covers 12 residues. The genes are TRBV29-1 and TRBJ2-5; tentative D call: TRBD2 (5 bases). Sample: PBMCs or T cells enriched from blood (not recorded which). The TCR sequence derives from a woman aged 45 to 65 who had recovered from COVID-19. For the CDR3, the DNA is TGCAGCGCGGCCGGACTGCAAGAGACCCAGTACTTC. As protein: CSAAGLQETQYF.